These 32 T cell receptor beta chains were sequenced from one sample in a study of blood T cell repertoires in COVID-19. The data were produced by immunoSEQ multiplex PCR, yet TCRdb's version contains in-frame clones alone and is incomplete. Of about 160,000 clones listed, over 85% are singletons. Sample: peripheral blood. Every receptor here comes from a woman aged 55-70 years with COVID-19, enrolled during active disease.

This clone has only one observation. This chain uses TRBV5-1 with TRBJ2-7; TRBD1 aligns across 9 bases. Trimming at V came to 5 bases and at J to 6 bases, leaving 12 bases not matched to a gene. This CDR3 comprises 15 residues. CDR1 is SGHRS, CDR2 YFSETQ, per germline. Written as DNA, the CDR3 is TGCGCCAGCAGGGGGGTCGGGGGACAGGGCGGCGAGCAGTACTTC. It is translated as CASRGVGGQGGEQYF.

The V gene is TRBV6-5, the J gene TRBJ2-4; a possible D gene is TRBD1 (5 bases). This CDR3 has 14 amino acids. V shed 6 bases and J shed 7 bases, with 16 bases lying between them. Germline assignment: CDR1 MNHEY and CDR2 SVGAGI. The CDR3 region has the DNA TGTGCCAGCAGCCCACAACAAGGGGTTAACATTCAGTACTTC. This sequence encodes CASSPQQGVNIQYF.

This clone turned up a few times. This sequence joins TRBV7-9 and TRBJ1-3; D gene ambiguous. Germline V gives CDR1 SEHNR, CDR2 FQNEAQ (reference sequence). The CDR3 has 16 amino acids. Trimming stripped 5 bases from V and 0 bases from J, with 14 bases between. CDR3 sequence: CASSRRHGSSGNTIYF. The CDR3 DNA reads TGTGCCAGCAGCCGACGACATGGCAGCTCTGGAAACACCATATATTTT. The full variable domain, with the rest looked up from reference TRBV7-9 and TRBJ1-3, is DTGVSQNPRHKITKRGQNVTFRCDPISEHNRLYWYRQTLGQGPEFLTYFQNEAQLEKSRLLSDRFSAERPKGSFSTLEIQRTEQGDSAMYLCASSRRHGSSGNTIYFGEGSWLTVV.

This chain links TRBV6-1 with TRBJ2-5; TRBD1 matches 7 bases. CDR1 and CDR2 from the germline V gene are MNHNS and SASEGT. The junction had 2 bases not matched to a gene; V was cut back by 0 bases and J by 4 bases. The CDR3 consists of 14 residues. The CDR3, as DNA: TGTGCCAGCAGTGAAGCGTCAGGGGGAGAGACCCAGTACTTC. Translated: CASSEASGGETQYF.

This clone was seen a single time. The genes are TRBV12-3 or TRBV12-4 and TRBJ2-3, with D perhaps TRBD2 (5 bases). The length of the CDR3 is 11 residues. V lost 6 bases, J lost 10 bases, and 11 bases lay in between. The CDR3 bases are TGTGCCAGCAGCCTCCAGGAGGCGCAGTATTTT. Its translation: CASSLQEAQYF.

The chain recombines TRBV27 with TRBJ1-2; 8 positions agree with TRBD1. The length of the CDR3 is 14 residues. J gave up 9 bases and V 4 bases, and 10 bases lay outside the gene matches. Germline V lookup: CDR1 MNHEY, CDR2 SMNVEV (reference sequence). CDR3 bases: TGTGCCAGCAGTTCCACCGGGACAGGAGGGCGCTACACCTTC. Amino acid sequence: CASSSTGTGGRYTF.

This chain uses TRBV7-9 with TRBJ1-1; 7 bases are shared with TRBD1. The germline CDR1 and CDR2 sequences are SEHNR and FQNEAQ (reference sequence). This CDR3 is 13 amino acids long. The junction had 4 bases not matched to a gene; V was cut back by 5 bases and J by 4 bases. CDR3 DNA sequence: TGTGCCAGCAGCCATCGACAGGGCACTGAAGCTTTCTTT. Its translation: CASSHRQGTEAFF.

This chain uses TRBV6-5 with TRBJ1-5; possibly TRBD1 for D (6 bases). Trimming pared 6 bases from V and 14 bases from J, leaving 20 bases between. The CDR3 totals 13 residues. Germline V gives CDR1 MNHEY, CDR2 SVGAGI. The CDR3: CASRSRFRGWEHF. The DNA of the CDR3 is TGTGCCAGCAGATCCCGGTTCAGGGGATGGGAGCATTTT.

This clone came up a few times. V usage is TRBV3-1 (or the pseudogene TRBV3-2) and J usage is TRBJ2-1; D is uncertain. This CDR3 comprises 14 residues. Germline V CDR1 and CDR2: LGHDT, YNNKEL (reference sequence). The V and J ends lost 4 bases and 6 bases respectively, with 13 bases between them. The CDR3 spells CASSLRLASNEQFF. The DNA for the CDR3 is TGTGCCAGCAGCCTCCGACTCGCTAGCAATGAGCAGTTCTTC.

This chain joins TRBV11-2 and TRBJ2-7; maybe TRBD1 (5 bases). V gave up 0 bases and J gave up 2 bases, with 11 bases separating them. Germline CDR1 reads SGHAT; CDR2 reads FQNNGV. This CDR3 is 15 amino acids long. CDR3 DNA sequence: TGTGCCAGCAGCTTAGATAGCCAGGGCACCTACGAGCAGTACTTC. It specifies CASSLDSQGTYEQYF. The complete variable domain, with remaining parts taken from reference TRBV11-2 and TRBJ2-7, reads EAGVAQSPRYKIIEKRQSVAFWCNPISGHATLYWYQQILGQGPKLLIQFQNNGVVDDSQLPKDRFSAERLKGVDSTLKIQPAKLEDSAVYLCASSLDSQGTYEQYFGPGTRLTVT.

The chain couples TRBV7-2 to TRBJ1-1; D unclear. The CDR3 spans 13 residues. Per germline, CDR1 SGHTA and CDR2 FQGNSA. Trimming removed 5 bases from V and 0 bases from J, with 7 bases in between. CDR3 coding DNA: TGTGCCAGCAGCCCCGCGGTGAACACTGAAGCTTTCTTT. Translation: CASSPAVNTEAFF. Together with reference TRBV7-2 and TRBJ1-1, the CDR3 gives the full variable domain: GAGVSQSPSNKVTEKGKDVELRCDPISGHTALYWYRQSLGQGLEFLIYFQGNSAPDKSGLPSDRFSAERTGGSVSTLTIQRTQQEDSAVYLCASSPAVNTEAFFGQGTRLTVV.

J is TRBJ1-2 and V is TRBV30; a possible D gene is TRBD1 (6 bases). The V end was cut by 3 bases, the J end by 4 bases, with 18 bases between. The germline gives CDR1 GTSNPN, CDR2 SVGIG (reference sequence). This CDR3 has 15 amino acids. The CDR3 nucleotides read TGTGCCTGGAGACTAGGGGGGGCGCGGGGCTATGGCTACACCTTC. Amino acids: CAWRLGGARGYGYTF.

The CDR3 sequence is CASSFYSNYEQYF. CDR3 nucleotides: TGTGCCAGCAGTTTTTACAGTAACTACGAGCAGTACTTC. This sequence joins TRBV12-3 or TRBV12-4 and TRBJ2-7, with D unclear. This CDR3 is built from 13 residues. V lost 3 bases, J lost 3 bases, and 9 bases lay in between.

The V call is TRBV27, the J call TRBJ1-2; unclear D gene. Looked up from germline, CDR1 is MNHEY and CDR2 is SMNVEV (reference sequence). V was cut by 2 bases and J by 3 bases, with 7 bases left in between. The CDR3 loop spans 13 amino acids. CDR3: CASSLQVDYGYTF. The CDR3 region has the DNA TGTGCCAGCAGTTTACAGGTCGACTATGGCTACACCTTC.

This rearrangement joins TRBV7-9 to TRBJ2-7, with D possibly TRBD1 on 6 matching bases. The CDR3 runs to 16 residues. The V gene lost 1 base and the J gene lost 1 base, with 14 bases spanning the gap. Germline V gives CDR1 SEHNR, CDR2 FQNEAQ (reference sequence). The CDR3: CASSLVYREISYEQYF. The DNA for the CDR3 is TGTGCCAGCAGCTTAGTGTACAGGGAGATATCCTACGAGCAGTACTTC. Filled out from reference TRBV7-9 and TRBJ2-7, the complete variable domain reads DTGVSQNPRHKITKRGQNVTFRCDPISEHNRLYWYRQTLGQGPEFLTYFQNEAQLEKSRLLSDRFSAERPKGSFSTLEIQRTEQGDSAMYLCASSLVYREISYEQYFGPGTRLTVT.

The V and J genes are TRBV12-3 or TRBV12-4 and TRBJ1-6, with D tentatively TRBD1 (5 bases). V was shortened by 6 bases and J by 6 bases, with 9 bases between the two germline ends. The CDR3 is 13 amino acids. CDR3 DNA sequence: TGTGCCAGCAGGTGGCAGGGTAATTCACCCCTCCACTTT. Amino acid sequence: CASRWQGNSPLHF.

The chain links TRBV5-1 to TRBJ2-2, with 9 bases aligning to TRBD1. Germline loops: CDR1 SGHRS, CDR2 YFSETQ. The CDR3 contains 14 residues. Trimming removed 3 bases from V and 5 bases from J; junction bases left unmatched: 2. The CDR3 coding sequence is TGCGCCAGCAGCTGGGACAGGGAGACCGGGGAGCTGTTTTTT. It translates to CASSWDRETGELFF.

The chain joins TRBV5-1 to TRBJ2-3; 7 nucleotides match TRBD1. Unmatched junction bases numbered 6, after V lost 7 bases and J lost 1 base. The CDR3 extends over 14 amino acids. Germline V gene data show CDR1 as SGHRS and CDR2 as YFSETQ. The CDR3 DNA reads as TGCGCCAGCGAACAGGGGTGGGGCACAGATACGCAGTATTTT. Encoded protein: CASEQGWGTDTQYF.

The genes are TRBV4-3 and TRBJ2-1; D might be TRBD1 (5 bases). The germline CDR1 and CDR2 sequences are LGHNA and YSLEER. V lost 1 base and J lost 4, with 8 bases in between. The CDR3 consists of 14 residues. CDR3 in amino acids: CASSQARQYNEQFF. The CDR3 nucleotides read TGCGCCAGCAGCCAAGCTAGACAGTACAATGAGCAGTTCTTC.

This rearrangement joins TRBV4-2 to TRBJ1-1; maybe TRBD1 (5 bases). The germline CDR1 and CDR2 sequences are LGHNA and YNFKEQ. CDR3 length equals 15 residues. The V end lost 0 bases, the J end lost 6 bases, and 14 bases lay between the germline ends. CDR3 loop: CASSQDTGMYAEAFF. CDR3 bases: TGTGCCAGCAGCCAAGACACAGGAATGTACGCTGAAGCTTTCTTT.

V and J are TRBV27 and TRBJ2-1, with 8 nucleotides matching TRBD2. CDR1 and CDR2 (germline): MNHEY, SMNVEV (reference sequence). V was clipped by 2 bases and J by 4 bases; unmatched bases: 4. CDR3 size: 15 residues. CDR3 nucleotides: TGTGCCAGCAGTTTAAGGTTAGCGGGGTACAATGAGCAGTTCTTC. This sequence encodes CASSLRLAGYNEQFF.

This clone occurred a few times. The rearrangement uses TRBV4-2 and TRBJ2-7; 7 bases match TRBD1. The J segment lost 0 bases and the V segment lost 1 base, leaving 0 bases of the junction unmatched. The CDR3 totals 14 residues. The germline gives CDR1 LGHNA, CDR2 YNFKEQ. The CDR3 DNA reads TGTGCCAGCAGCCAAGGACAGGGCTCCTACGAGCAGTACTTC. This encodes CASSQGQGSYEQYF.

The rearrangement links TRBV4-3 to TRBJ1-2; maybe TRBD1 (6 bases). Trimming stripped 0 bases from V and 4 bases from J, with 15 bases between. Germline loops: CDR1 LGHNA, CDR2 YSLEER. The CDR3 runs 16 residues. CDR3 bases: TGCGCCAGCAGCCAAGAGACCCGGTGGACAGCCTATGGCTACACCTTC. It translates to CASSQETRWTAYGYTF.

The rearrangement links TRBV29-1 to TRBJ1-1; D is uncertain. The CDR3 is 11 amino acids. Germline CDR1 is SQVTM and CDR2 is ANQGSEA. V lost 4 bases to trimming and J lost 5 bases, with 8 bases between them. The CDR3 DNA reads TGCAGCGTTGGCTGGGAGACTGAAGCTTTCTTT. It is translated as CSVGWETEAFF.

V gene TRBV27 combines with J gene TRBJ1-1, with D uncertain. The CDR3 is made up of 13 amino acids. Germline V gene data show CDR1 as MNHEY and CDR2 as SMNVEV (reference sequence). Trimming took 5 bases from V and 11 from J, leaving 18 bases between them. This CDR3 is CASSRPGELAAFF. The CDR3 DNA sequence: TGTGCCAGCAGTCGTCCCGGAGAGTTGGCGGCTTTCTTT.

The chain employs TRBV15 and TRBJ1-6; 7 bases fit TRBD1. This CDR3 has 17 amino acids. CDR1 LNHNV and CDR2 YYDKDF come from the germline V gene (reference sequence). J was trimmed by 7 bases and V by 5 bases; bases with no gene match: 14. The CDR3 DNA reads as TGTGCCACCAGCCATCGGCTGACCGGGACAGCGAATTCACCCCTCCACTTT. Amino acid sequence: CATSHRLTGTANSPLHF.

This clone was observed once. The CDR3 sequence is CASSPGPVLNTEAFF. CDR3 coding DNA: TGTGCCAGCAGCCCAGGCCCGGTCTTGAACACTGAAGCTTTCTTT. V is TRBV14 and J is TRBJ1-1; D unresolved. V was pared by 4 bases and J by 0 bases, with 12 bases between. Per germline, CDR1 SGHDN and CDR2 FVKESK. CDR3 length equals 15 residues. Variable domain in full (rest from reference TRBV14 and TRBJ1-1): EAGVTQFPSHSVIEKGQTVTLRCDPISGHDNLYWYRRVMGKEIKFLLHFVKESKQDESGMPNNRFLAERTGGTYSTLKVQPAELEDSGVYFCASSPGPVLNTEAFFGQGTRLTVV.

The chain carries TRBV2 and TRBJ1-4; D is uncertain. This CDR3 contains 16 residues. The germline V gene has CDR1 SNHLY and CDR2 FYNNEI. Trimming shortened V by 6 bases and J by 4 bases, and 18 bases separated the two germline ends. The CDR3 DNA is TGTGCCAGCAGCCCTACTCCGGGAGCGAATAATGAAAAACTGTTTTTT. It yields the protein CASSPTPGANNEKLFF.

The CDR3 protein is CASSLGHRDNTEAFF. In DNA form, the CDR3 reads TGCGCCAGCAGCTTGGGTCACAGGGATAACACTGAAGCTTTCTTT. The chain carries TRBV5-1 and TRBJ1-1, with a tentative D call TRBD1 (6 bases). CDR3 length: 15 amino acids. With 0 bases removed from V and 2 bases from J, the gap between germline ends came to 11 bases. Germline V lookup: CDR1 SGHRS, CDR2 YFSETQ.

This chain joins TRBV5-8 and TRBJ1-5, with 8 bases matching TRBD1. Trimming at V came to 4 bases and at J to 1 base, leaving 4 bases not matched to a gene. This CDR3 is built from 15 residues. Germline loops: CDR1 SGHTS, CDR2 YDEGEE. The CDR3, as DNA: TGTGCCAGCAGCAAGGGACAGGCCAGCAATCAGCCCCAGCATTTT. It is translated as CASSKGQASNQPQHF.

The chain uses TRBV5-4 and TRBJ1-6, with TRBD1 identical over 8 bases. The length of the CDR3 is 15 residues. The germline CDR1 and CDR2 sequences are SGHNT and YYREEE (reference sequence). Trimming cost V 5 bases and J 10 bases; bases outside gene matches: 11. The CDR3 DNA reads TGTGCCAGCAGTCGTGACGGACAGGGTAACTCACCCCTCCACTTT. Translated: CASSRDGQGNSPLHF.

The chain links TRBV6-2 or TRBV6-3 to TRBJ2-5; 13 bases are a match to TRBD2. The CDR3 extends over 16 amino acids. The germline V gene has CDR1 MNHEY and CDR2 SVGEGT. J was trimmed by 7 bases and V by 6 bases; bases with no gene match: 11. CDR3 nucleotides: TGTGCCAGCAGCATCGGGACTAGCGGGGCTTCGGGGACCCAGTACTTC. It codes for CASSIGTSGASGTQYF.